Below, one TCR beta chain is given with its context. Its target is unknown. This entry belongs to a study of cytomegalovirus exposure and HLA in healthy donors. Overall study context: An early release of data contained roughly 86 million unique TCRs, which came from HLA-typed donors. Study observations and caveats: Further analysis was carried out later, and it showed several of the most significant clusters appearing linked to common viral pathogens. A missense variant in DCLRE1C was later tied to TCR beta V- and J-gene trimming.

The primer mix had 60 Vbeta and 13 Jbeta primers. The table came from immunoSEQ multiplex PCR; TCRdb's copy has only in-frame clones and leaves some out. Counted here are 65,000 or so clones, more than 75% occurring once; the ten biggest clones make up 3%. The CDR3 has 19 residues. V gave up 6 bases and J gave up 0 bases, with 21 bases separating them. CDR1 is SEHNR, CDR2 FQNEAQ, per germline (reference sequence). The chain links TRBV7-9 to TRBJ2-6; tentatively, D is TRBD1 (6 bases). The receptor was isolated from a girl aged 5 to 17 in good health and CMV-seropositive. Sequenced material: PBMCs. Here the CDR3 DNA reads TGTGCCAGCAGAGCCGGGTGGGGGCCGGTTAACTCTGGGGCCAACGTCCTGACTTTC. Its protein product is CASRAGWGPVNSGANVLTF.